This TCR beta chain was documented in a study of blood T cells in healthy people across ages (dated by TCRdb to 2014 to 2015). Concerning the study at large: Template switching captured roughly one uniquely barcoded TCR beta cDNA molecule per two T cells in model experiments. To track age-related changes in TCR beta repertoire diversity, the study relied on deep sequencing normalized with unique cDNA molecular identifiers. Four age groups were formed from the donors: young (average approximately 15 years), middle-aged (just under 40), aged (around 68) and long-lived (less than 85). To avoid experimental bias, donors of different ages were spread randomly across the sequencing lanes. Using the same blood draw, the study looked at two additional independent replicas of 1 million unique cDNA reads for two donors, one aged 18 to 30 and the other aged 80 or older.

Details on this clonotype: No antigen is known for it. Per-base quality was not reported, and no clone a single base away is much larger than it.

What the study reported, not specific to this receptor: Estimates of total diversity based on one million sequenced T cells were considered lower bounds and underestimates. Observed TCR beta diversity per million T cells fell roughly linearly with age, and a significant reduction was already apparent by age roughly 40. The CMV infection status of donors was not known, potentially confounding age-related changes in expanded clonotypes. Compared with the aged group, the long-lived group had more naive CD4+ T cells, fewer expanded clones and increased TCR diversity, suggesting age selection. Bulk unsorted PBMC profiling prevented conclusive comparison of naive and antigen-experienced compartments. Observed TCR beta diversity correlated strongly with the percentage of naive T cells measured by flow cytometry.

Counted from cysteine to phenylalanine, this CDR3 has 14 amino acids. Left in the record is the CDR3 DNA by itself, 42 bases read in frame from the first base. Unmatched junction bases come to 10, with V trimmed by 2 bases and J by 10 bases. CDR1 and CDR2, looked up from the germline V gene, are MDHEN and SYDVKM. The 39 donors, aged roughly 6 to 90 years, were systemically healthy Caucasian individuals from Russia. Around 10 milliliters of peripheral blood were collected from each donor into EDTA-treated Vacutainer tubes. PBMCs were isolated by Ficoll-Paque density-gradient centrifugation, with at least 6 million obtained per sample. Trizol reagent was used to extract total RNA from PBMCs, with at least 5 micrograms per sample. The percentages of naive CD45RAhigh/CD27high T cells were determined by flow cytometry on a PBMC aliquot from every donor. Library creation used 5' RACE. The sequencer was an Illumina HiSeq 2500. A second PCR of about 6 to 11 cycles was performed with a sample-barcoded 5' primer and a J-beta primer mix. A unique molecular identifier was introduced onto each TCR beta cDNA molecule by a template-switch 5' adaptor carrying 12 random nucleotides. At least 3 million CDR3-containing paired-end reads were obtained from each sample. All of the RNA was converted into first-strand cDNA using the Mint cDNA synthesis kit, with a TRBC-specific oligonucleotide serving as the primer. All cDNA was treated with uracil-DNA glycosylase and then went through a first 18-cycle PCR with the universal primers M1SS and BC2_uni_R. The study's own analysis went as follows. For normalization, 1 million high-quality reads, each with a distinct molecular identifier, were randomly selected from each sample. Instead of being binned into consensus sequences, reads with shared molecular identifiers were discarded. MiTCR, run with a Q25 quality threshold and the strictest error-elimination algorithm, handled CDR3 identification, clonotype clustering and error correction. Lower-bound total TCR beta diversity was estimated with a nonparametric unseen species model using Euler transformation. The raw public reads went through TCRdb reprocessing: fastp at Q25, MiXCR clone calling, in-frame beta chains kept. Under each unique CDR3 protein, matching rows form one entry showing the most common genes and DNA. These V and J calls originate from TCRdb's pipeline instead of the authors' own analysis. The sample yields 1.5 million or so distinct CDR3 sequences; less than 45% were counted once. 4% of the sample is in the top ten clones.

The V and J segments used are TRBV28 and TRBJ2-5; TRBD2 aligns with 7 central bases. The sequence derives from a woman aged 18-30 years in good health. Sample: blood. The DNA reads as follows: TGTGCCAGCAGTTTAGGGACTACGACTGGGGACCAGTACTTC. Its protein product is CASSLGTTTGDQYF.